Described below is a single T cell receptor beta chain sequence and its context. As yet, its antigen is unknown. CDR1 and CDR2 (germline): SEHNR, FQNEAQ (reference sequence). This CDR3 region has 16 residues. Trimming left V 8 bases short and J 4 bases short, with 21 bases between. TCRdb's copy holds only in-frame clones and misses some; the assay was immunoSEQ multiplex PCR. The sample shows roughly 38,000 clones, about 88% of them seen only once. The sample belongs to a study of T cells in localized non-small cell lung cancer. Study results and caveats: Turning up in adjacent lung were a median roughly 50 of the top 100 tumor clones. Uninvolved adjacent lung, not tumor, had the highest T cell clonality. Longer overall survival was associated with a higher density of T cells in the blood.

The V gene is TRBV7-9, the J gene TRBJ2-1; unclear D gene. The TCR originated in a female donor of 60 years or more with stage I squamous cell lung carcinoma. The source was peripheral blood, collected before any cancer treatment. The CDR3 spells CASRGRPSLIYNEQFF. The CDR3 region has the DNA TGTGCCAGCCGAGGTAGACCGTCCCTTATTTACAATGAGCAGTTCTTC.